The clone carrying this T cell receptor beta chain came up many times. Time point in this sample: after trial treatment. Regarding treatment: LDRT plus nivolumab, ipilimumab, low-dose cyclophosphamide and aspirin (RACIN trial). Each eligible patient had an advanced solid tumor, and these tumors lacked tumor-infiltrating lymphocytes. First-strand cDNA used TRAV- and TRBV-specific primers, covering alpha and beta chains. Amplification, which lasted roughly 20 PCR cycles, used a constant-region primer and V-primer adapter to amplify TCRs. Researchers amplified the isolated mRNA using in vitro transcription. From the reads, TCRdb called clonotypes with MiXCR, one entry per CDR3 protein. The data hold 75,000 to 95,000 distinct CDR3 sequences, with around 20% observed a single time. This entry belongs to a study of low-dose radiotherapy and immunotherapy resistance in tumors. Study-level information: The fractionation for Cohort 1 was 0.5 Gy per fraction every 2 weeks, totaling 6.5 Gy. Individuals in Cohort 2 had 1 Gy per fraction every two weeks, adding up to 13 Gy over 26 weeks.

Germline CDR1 is MNHEY and CDR2 is SVGEGT. There are 13 residues in the CDR3. Losses at the gene ends were 8 bases for V and 5 bases for J; bases not matched to a gene: 5. The source was PBMCs, collected after low-dose radiotherapy plus immunotherapy. The genes are TRBV6-2 or TRBV6-3 and TRBJ2-2; 7 bases agree with TRBD2. This TCR derives from a female donor with ovarian cancer. CDR3 DNA: TGTGCCAGCTCCACCGGGGGGACCGGGGAGCTGTTTTTT. Amino acid sequence: CASSTGGTGELFF.